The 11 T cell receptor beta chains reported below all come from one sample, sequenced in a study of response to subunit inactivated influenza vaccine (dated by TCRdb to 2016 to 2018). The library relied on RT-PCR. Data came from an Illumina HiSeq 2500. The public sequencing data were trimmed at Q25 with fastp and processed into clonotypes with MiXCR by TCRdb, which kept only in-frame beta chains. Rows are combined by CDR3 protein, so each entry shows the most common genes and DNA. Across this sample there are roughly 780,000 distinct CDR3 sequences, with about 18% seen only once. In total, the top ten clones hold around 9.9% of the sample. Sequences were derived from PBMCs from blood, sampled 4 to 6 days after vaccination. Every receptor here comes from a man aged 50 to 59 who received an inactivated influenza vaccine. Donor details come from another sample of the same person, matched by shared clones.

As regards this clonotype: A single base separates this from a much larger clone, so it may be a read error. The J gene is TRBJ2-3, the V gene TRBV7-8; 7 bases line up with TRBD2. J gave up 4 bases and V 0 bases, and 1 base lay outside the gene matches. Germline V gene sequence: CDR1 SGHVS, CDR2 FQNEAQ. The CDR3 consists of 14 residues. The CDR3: CASSLAREPDTQYF. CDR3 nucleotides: TGTGCCAGCAGCTTAGCGCGGGAGCCAGATACGCAGTATTTT.

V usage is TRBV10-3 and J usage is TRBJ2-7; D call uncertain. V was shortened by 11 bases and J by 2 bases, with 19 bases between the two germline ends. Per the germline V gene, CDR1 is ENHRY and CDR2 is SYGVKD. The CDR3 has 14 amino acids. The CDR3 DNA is TGTGCCTCCTCATCCCTGAACGAACCCTACGAGCAGTACTTC. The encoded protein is CASSSLNEPYEQYF.

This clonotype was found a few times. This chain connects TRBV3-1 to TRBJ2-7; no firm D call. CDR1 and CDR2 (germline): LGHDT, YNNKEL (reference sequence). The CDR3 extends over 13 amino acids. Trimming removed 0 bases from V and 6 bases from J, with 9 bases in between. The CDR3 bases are TGTGCCAGCAGCCAAGATCCAGGTCTCGAGCAGTACTTC. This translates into CASSQDPGLEQYF.

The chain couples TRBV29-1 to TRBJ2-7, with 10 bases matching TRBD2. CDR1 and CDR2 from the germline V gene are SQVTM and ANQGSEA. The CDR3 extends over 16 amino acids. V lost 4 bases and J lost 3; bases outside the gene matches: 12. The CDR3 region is CSVGGVPGLAYYEQYF. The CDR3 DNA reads TGCAGCGTTGGGGGGGTGCCGGGACTAGCGTACTACGAGCAGTACTTC.

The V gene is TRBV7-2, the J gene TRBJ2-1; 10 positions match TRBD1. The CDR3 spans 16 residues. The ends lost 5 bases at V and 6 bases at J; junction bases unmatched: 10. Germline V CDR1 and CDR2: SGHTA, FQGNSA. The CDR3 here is CASSRGGTGAGNEQFF. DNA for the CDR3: TGTGCCAGCAGCCGAGGGGGGACAGGGGCCGGCAATGAGCAGTTCTTC.

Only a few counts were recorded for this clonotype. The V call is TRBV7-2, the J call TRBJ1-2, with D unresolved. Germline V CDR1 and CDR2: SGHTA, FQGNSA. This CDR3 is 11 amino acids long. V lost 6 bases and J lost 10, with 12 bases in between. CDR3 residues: CASRAQENYTF. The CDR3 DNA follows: TGTGCCAGCAGAGCCCAGGAGAACTACACCTTC.

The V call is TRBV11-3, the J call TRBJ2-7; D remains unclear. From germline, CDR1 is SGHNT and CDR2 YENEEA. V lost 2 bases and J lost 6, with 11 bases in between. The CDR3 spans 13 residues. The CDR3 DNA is TGTGCCAGCAGCTTACGCCCCTTGGGCGAGCAGTACTTC. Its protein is CASSLRPLGEQYF. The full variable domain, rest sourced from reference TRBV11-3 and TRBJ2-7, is EAGVVQSPRYKIIEKKQPVAFWCNPISGHNTLYWYLQNLGQGPELLIRYENEEAVDDSQLPKDRFSAERLKGVDSTLKIQPAELGDSAVYLCASSLRPLGEQYFGPGTRLTVT.

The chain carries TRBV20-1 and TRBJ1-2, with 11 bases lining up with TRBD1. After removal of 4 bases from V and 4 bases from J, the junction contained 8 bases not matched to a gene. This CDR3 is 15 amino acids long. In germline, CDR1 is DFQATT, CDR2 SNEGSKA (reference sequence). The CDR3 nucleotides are TGCAGTGCTATACAGGACAGGGGGCGCGTCTATGGCTACACCTTC. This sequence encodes CSAIQDRGRVYGYTF.

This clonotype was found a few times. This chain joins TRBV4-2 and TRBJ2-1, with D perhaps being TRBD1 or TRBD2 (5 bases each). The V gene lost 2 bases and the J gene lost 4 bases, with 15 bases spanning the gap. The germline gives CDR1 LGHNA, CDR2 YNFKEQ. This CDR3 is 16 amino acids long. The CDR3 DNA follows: TGTGCCAGCAGCCAACCGCCCTACAGGACTTACAATGAGCAGTTCTTC. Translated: CASSQPPYRTYNEQFF.

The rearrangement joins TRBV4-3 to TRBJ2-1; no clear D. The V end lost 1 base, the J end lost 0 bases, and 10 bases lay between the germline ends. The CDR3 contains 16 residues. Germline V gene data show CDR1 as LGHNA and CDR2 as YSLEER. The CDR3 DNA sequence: TGCGCCAGCAGCCAAGGTATACTCTTCTCCTACAATGAGCAGTTCTTC. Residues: CASSQGILFSYNEQFF.

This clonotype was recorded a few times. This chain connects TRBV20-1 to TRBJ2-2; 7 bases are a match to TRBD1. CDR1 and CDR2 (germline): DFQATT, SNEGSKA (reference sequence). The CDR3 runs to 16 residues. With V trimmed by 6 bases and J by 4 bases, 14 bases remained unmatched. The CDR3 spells CSAGAGDSAGTGELFF. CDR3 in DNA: TGCAGTGCCGGGGCTGGGGACAGCGCTGGCACCGGGGAGCTGTTTTTT.